This T cell receptor (beta chain) was identified during a study of shared clonotypes between healthy human individuals. Here immunoSEQ multiplex PCR was the method, and the copy in TCRdb shows in-frame clones only, minus some. The sample has over a million clones, about 70% seen once. In the case of this clone: The sample contains more than one DNA sequence encoding this CDR3.

The sample comprised memory CD4+ T cells sorted from blood. The subset here: CD45RA-negative fraction. The sequence derives from a young man in good health.

In DNA, the CDR3 is TGTGCCAGCAGTTTAGGATGGGACTCATACAATGAGCAGTTCTTC. Protein: CASSLGWDSYNEQFF. V and J are TRBV27 and TRBJ2-1, with D possibly matching TRBD2 (6 bases). CDR3 size: 15 residues. Germline V gene sequence: CDR1 MNHEY, CDR2 SMNVEV (reference sequence). V lost 2 bases to trimming and J lost 4 bases, with 12 bases between them.